This T cell receptor (beta chain) was retrieved from a study of beta chain features in type 1 diabetes. All of the isolated RNA was reverse transcribed, so expressed TCRB transcripts were sequenced. Using immunoSEQ multiplex PCR, the repertoire was profiled, and TCRdb retains in-frame clones only, with some absent. The repertoire holds fewer than 450,000 clones, with approximately 13% as singletons. Each of the CD4+ naive, central memory, regulatory and stem cell-like memory populations was sorted via CD45RO/CCR7/CD25/CD127/CD95/CD27. Study observations and caveats: More deletions and fewer insertions at VDJ junctions were seen in type 1 diabetes patients. All four CD4+ subsets of Type 1 diabetes patients contained TCRB CDR3s that were moderately but significantly shorter. A closer apparent resemblance between naive, central memory and Treg TCRB repertoires was seen in patients than in healthy donors. Cells with high TCR expression could be over-represented by cDNA sequencing.

CDR3 length: 16 residues. Germline values: CDR1 SGHVS, CDR2 FNYEAQ. Trimming pared 4 bases from V and 4 bases from J, leaving 17 bases between. In its sample, this clone was seen a few times. Antigen: not known. The rearrangement joins TRBV7-6 to TRBJ2-1; TRBD2 is a possible D gene (6 bases). The TCR comes from a woman aged 18-29 years with type 1 diabetes. Sequenced material: naive CD4+ T cells from blood. CDR3 bases: TGTGCCAGCAGCTGGAGACTAGATGCCTCATACAATGAGCAGTTCTTC. Translation gives CASSWRLDASYNEQFF.